The 11 T cell receptor beta chains in this list originate from one sample, sequenced in a study of OX40 agonist ivuxolimab in advanced cancers. This table comes from immunoSEQ multiplex PCR, and its TCRdb copy is limited to in-frame clones, with some not included. The sample contains under 80,000 clones, 85% of which appear only once. The sequencing used CD4+ or CD8+ T cells sorted from blood, collected in a trial of the OX40 agonist ivuxolimab. The receptors originated from an adult with an advanced solid tumor such as melanoma, head and neck, liver or kidney cancer.

The genes are TRBV9 and TRBJ1-1, with D perhaps TRBD1 (5 bases). Germline V gene sequence: CDR1 SGDLS, CDR2 YYNGEE. Trimming pared 3 bases from V and 4 bases from J, leaving 13 bases between. The CDR3 length is 14 residues. CDR3 nucleotide sequence: TGTGCCAGCAGCGGATCCTTTGGGGGCACTGAAGCTTTCTTT. This encodes CASSGSFGGTEAFF. Complete variable domain (other parts from reference TRBV9 and TRBJ1-1): DSGVTQTPKHLITATGQRVTLRCSPRSGDLSVYWYQQSLDQGLQFLIQYYNGEERAKGNILERFSAQQFPDLHSELNLSSLELGDSALYFCASSGSFGGTEAFFGQGTRLTVV.

This chain uses TRBV7-2 with TRBJ2-1, with 10 bases identical to TRBD1. The J segment lost 4 bases and the V segment lost 3 bases, leaving 3 bases of the junction unmatched. This CDR3 has 15 amino acids. Per the germline V gene, CDR1 is SGHTA and CDR2 is FQGNSA. The CDR3 here is CASSLDRGNYNEQFF. The CDR3 coding sequence is TGTGCCAGCAGCTTGGACAGGGGGAATTACAATGAGCAGTTCTTC.

V is TRBV7-9 and J is TRBJ2-5; D is unresolved. The CDR3 is 11 residues long. Trimming shortened V by 3 bases and J by 2 bases, and 1 base separated the two germline ends. CDR1 is SEHNR and CDR2 is FQNEAQ in the germline V gene (reference sequence). In nucleotides, the CDR3 is TGTGCCAGCAGCTTTCAAGAGACCCAGTACTTC. The encoded protein is CASSFQETQYF. The full variable domain, its missing parts supplied by reference TRBV7-9 and TRBJ2-5, is DTGVSQNPRHKITKRGQNVTFRCDPISEHNRLYWYRQTLGQGPEFLTYFQNEAQLEKSRLLSDRFSAERPKGSFSTLEIQRTEQGDSAMYLCASSFQETQYFGPGTRLLVL.

The J gene is TRBJ2-7, the V gene TRBV4-2; no clear D. This CDR3 is 15 amino acids long. Trimming took 2 bases from V and 5 from J, leaving 16 bases between them. Germline assignment: CDR1 LGHNA and CDR2 YNFKEQ. For the CDR3, the DNA is TGTGCCAGCAGCCAACCCGACTCGGCGGTCAACGAGCAGTACTTC. The encoded protein is CASSQPDSAVNEQYF.

The chain is built from TRBV7-3 and TRBJ2-2; a possible D gene is TRBD1 (6 bases). Germline values: CDR1 SGHTA, CDR2 FQGTGA. The CDR3 is made up of 13 amino acids. V lost 5 bases and J 7 bases, leaving 11 bases between the germline ends. CDR3 sequence reads: CASSPQGSGELFF. DNA for the CDR3: TGTGCCAGCAGCCCGCAGGGGAGCGGGGAGCTGTTTTTT.

The rearrangement joins TRBV5-1 to TRBJ2-1, with D maybe TRBD2 (5 bases). Trimming pared 0 bases from V and 9 bases from J, leaving 7 bases between. Germline lookup yields CDR1 SGHRS and CDR2 YFSETQ. The CDR3 length is 12 residues. The CDR3 here is CASSLELGEQFF. CDR3 coding DNA: TGCGCCAGCAGCTTGGAACTAGGTGAGCAGTTCTTC.

The chain is built from TRBV6-5 and TRBJ2-2; a weak D match, TRBD2 (6 bases). This CDR3 has 12 residues. V lost 8 bases and J lost 9, with 13 bases in between. The germline V gene encodes CDR1 MNHEY and CDR2 SVGAGI. CDR3 residues: CASSLAGRELFF. Here the CDR3 DNA reads TGTGCCAGCTCACTAGCCGGCCGGGAGCTGTTTTTT.

The chain joins TRBV5-1 to TRBJ2-7, with 10 bases fitting TRBD1. Germline V CDR1 and CDR2: SGHRS, YFSETQ. The junction had 5 bases not matched to a gene; V was cut back by 2 bases and J by 3 bases. The CDR3 extends over 15 amino acids. CDR3 protein: CASSFGTGENYEQYF. CDR3 DNA: TGCGCCAGCAGCTTCGGGACAGGGGAAAACTACGAGCAGTACTTC. The full variable domain, in which reference TRBV5-1 and TRBJ2-7 provide the parts outside the CDR3, is KAGVTQTPRYLIKTRGQQVTLSCSPISGHRSVSWYQQTPGQGLQFLFEYFSETQRNKGNFPGRFSGRQFSNSRSEMNVSTLELGDSALYLCASSFGTGENYEQYFGPGTRLTVT.

The chain couples TRBV29-1 to TRBJ2-3, with no clear D. The V and J ends lost 3 bases and 3 bases respectively, with 10 bases between them. This CDR3 spans 13 amino acids. Looked up from germline, CDR1 is SQVTM and CDR2 is ANQGSEA. The CDR3 reads CSVDLVGTDTQYF. CDR3 in DNA: TGCAGCGTTGACCTAGTCGGAACAGATACGCAGTATTTT.

This chain uses TRBV29-1 with TRBJ2-7, with no clear D. The germline CDR1 and CDR2 sequences are SQVTM and ANQGSEA. Trimming cost V 4 bases and J 0 bases, with 10 bases left between them. The CDR3 consists of 13 residues. CDR3 sequence (DNA): TGCAGCGTTGTTGGCGGTGACTCCTACGAGCAGTACTTC. Its protein product is CSVVGGDSYEQYF.

This sequence joins TRBV7-3 and TRBJ2-5, with a tentative D call TRBD1 (5 bases). This CDR3 contains 15 residues. Germline V gives CDR1 SGHTA, CDR2 FQGTGA. V was clipped by 3 bases and J by 2 bases, with 13 bases between them. The CDR3 loop reads CASSFQGVQQETQYF. As DNA, the CDR3 is TGTGCCAGCAGCTTCCAGGGCGTTCAGCAAGAGACCCAGTACTTC. The full variable domain, in which reference TRBV7-3 and TRBJ2-5 provide the parts outside the CDR3, is GAGVSQTPSNKVTEKGKYVELRCDPISGHTALYWYRQSLGQGPEFLIYFQGTGAADDSGLPNDRFFAVRPEGSVSTLKIQRTERGDSAVYLCASSFQGVQQETQYFGPGTRLLVL.